This TCR beta chain was documented in a study of blood T cell repertoires in COVID-19. This CDR3 comprises 13 residues. The V end was cut by 5 bases, the J end by 5 bases, with 13 bases between. Germline CDR1 is SGHRS and CDR2 is YFSETQ. TCRdb keeps only in-frame clones here, not all; method: immunoSEQ multiplex PCR. Of 290,000 or so clones listed, around 90% are singletons. Sequenced material: PBMCs or T cells enriched from blood (not recorded which). The sequence derives from a woman aged 18 to 35 with acute COVID-19. This chain links TRBV5-1 with TRBJ2-5; D is undetermined. CDR3 region: CASRAPPLETQYF. CDR3 nucleotide sequence: TGCGCCAGCAGAGCCCCCCCGCTGGAGACCCAGTACTTC.